This T cell receptor (beta chain) was identified during a study of blood T cell repertoires in COVID-19. In the study overall: The United States, Italy and Spain provided the acute and convalescent COVID-19 samples. Sample material is recorded as cDNA or gDNA derived from T cells, B-cell-depleted T cells, or PBMCs.

Enrolled during active infection, Seattle patients were then followed longitudinally. In germline, CDR1 is LGHDT, CDR2 YNNKEL (reference sequence). Losses at the gene ends were 1 base for V and 6 bases for J; bases not matched to a gene: 22. The CDR3 is 21 residues long. Method: immunoSEQ multiplex PCR; TCRdb's copy keeps in-frame clones and lacks some. Of roughly 150,000 clones in the sample, roughly 88% were seen once. The sequence derives from a man between 18 and 35 years old with COVID-19, enrolled during active disease. Sequenced input: peripheral blood. The rearrangement uses TRBV3-1 (or the pseudogene TRBV3-2) and TRBJ2-7, with 12 bases lining up with TRBD1. Here the CDR3 DNA reads TGTGCCAGCAGCCAAGCCTTCCCGGGACAGGGGGCTGGGGGGCCCCTCATCGAGCAGTACTTC. This translates into CASSQAFPGQGAGGPLIEQYF.